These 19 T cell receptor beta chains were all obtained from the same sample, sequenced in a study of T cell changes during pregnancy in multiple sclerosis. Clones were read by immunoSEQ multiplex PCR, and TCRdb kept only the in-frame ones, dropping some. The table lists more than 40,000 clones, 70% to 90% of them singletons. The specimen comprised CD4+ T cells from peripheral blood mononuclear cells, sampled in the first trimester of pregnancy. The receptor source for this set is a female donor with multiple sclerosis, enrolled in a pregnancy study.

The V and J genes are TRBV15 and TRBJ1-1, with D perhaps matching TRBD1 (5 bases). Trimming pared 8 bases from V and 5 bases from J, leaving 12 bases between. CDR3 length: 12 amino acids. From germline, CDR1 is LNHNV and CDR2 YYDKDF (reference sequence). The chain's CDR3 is CATSSGVTEAFF. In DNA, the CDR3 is TGTGCCACCTCCTCGGGGGTTACTGAAGCTTTCTTT.

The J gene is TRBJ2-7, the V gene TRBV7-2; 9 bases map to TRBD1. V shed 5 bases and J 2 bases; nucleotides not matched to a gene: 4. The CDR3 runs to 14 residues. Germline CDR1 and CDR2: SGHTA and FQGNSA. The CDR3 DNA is TGTGCCAGCAGCGATAGGACAGGGGCCTACGAGCAGTACTTC. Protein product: CASSDRTGAYEQYF.

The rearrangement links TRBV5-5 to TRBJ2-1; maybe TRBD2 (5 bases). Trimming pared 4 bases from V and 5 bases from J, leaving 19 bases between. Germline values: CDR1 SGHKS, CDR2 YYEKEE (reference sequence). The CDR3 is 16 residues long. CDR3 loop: CASSKGAVPENNEQFF. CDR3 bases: TGTGCCAGCAGCAAGGGAGCAGTACCCGAAAACAATGAGCAGTTCTTC.

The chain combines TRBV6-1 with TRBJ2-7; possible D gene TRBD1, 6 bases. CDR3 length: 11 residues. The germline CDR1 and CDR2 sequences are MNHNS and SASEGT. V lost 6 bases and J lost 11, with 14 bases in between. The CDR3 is CASSQGGVEYF. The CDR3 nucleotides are TGTGCCAGCAGCCAAGGGGGAGTAGAGTACTTC.

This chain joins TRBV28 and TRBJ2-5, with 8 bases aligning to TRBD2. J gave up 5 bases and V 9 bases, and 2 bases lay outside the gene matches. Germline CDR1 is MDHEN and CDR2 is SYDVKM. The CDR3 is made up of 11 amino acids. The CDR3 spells CASTGGETQYF. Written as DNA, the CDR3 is TGTGCCAGTACGGGGGGGGAGACCCAGTACTTC.

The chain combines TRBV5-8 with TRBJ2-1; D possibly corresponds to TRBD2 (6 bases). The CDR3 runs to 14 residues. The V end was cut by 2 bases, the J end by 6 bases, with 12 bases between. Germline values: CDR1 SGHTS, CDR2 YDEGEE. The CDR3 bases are TGTGCCAGCAGCTTCACGGGAGTAGCCAATGAGCAGTTCTTC. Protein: CASSFTGVANEQFF.

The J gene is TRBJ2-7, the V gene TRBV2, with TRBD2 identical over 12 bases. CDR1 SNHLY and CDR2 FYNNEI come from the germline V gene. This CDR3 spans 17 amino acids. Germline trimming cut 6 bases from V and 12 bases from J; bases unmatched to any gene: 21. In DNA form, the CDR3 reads TGTGCCAGCAGCTATCTTCGGGGGGGACTAGCGGGCCTGAGCATGTACTTC. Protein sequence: CASSYLRGGLAGLSMYF.

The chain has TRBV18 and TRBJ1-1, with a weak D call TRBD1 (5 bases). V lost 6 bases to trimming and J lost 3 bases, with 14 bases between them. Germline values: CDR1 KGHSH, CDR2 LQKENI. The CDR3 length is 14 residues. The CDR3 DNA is TGTGCCAGCTCGCCCGACAGAAAATACACTGAAGCTTTCTTT. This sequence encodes CASSPDRKYTEAFF.

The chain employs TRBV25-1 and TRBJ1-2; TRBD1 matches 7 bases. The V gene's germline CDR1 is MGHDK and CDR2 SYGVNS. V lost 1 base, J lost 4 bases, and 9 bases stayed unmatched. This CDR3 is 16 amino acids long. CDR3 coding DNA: TGTGCCAGCAGTGAATTAGGGCCGGGACAGACCTATGGCTACACCTTC. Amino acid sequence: CASSELGPGQTYGYTF.

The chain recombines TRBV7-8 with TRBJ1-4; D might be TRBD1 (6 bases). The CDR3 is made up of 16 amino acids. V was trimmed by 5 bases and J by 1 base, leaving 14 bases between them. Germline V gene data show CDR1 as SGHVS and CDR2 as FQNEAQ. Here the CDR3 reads CASSPYRVQTNEKLFF. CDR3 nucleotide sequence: TGTGCCAGCAGCCCATACAGGGTACAAACTAATGAAAAACTGTTTTTT.

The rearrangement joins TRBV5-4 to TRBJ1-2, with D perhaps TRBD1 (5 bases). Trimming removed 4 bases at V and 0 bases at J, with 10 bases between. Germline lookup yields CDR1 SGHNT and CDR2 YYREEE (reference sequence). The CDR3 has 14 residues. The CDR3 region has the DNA TGTGCCAGCAGCCCCGGGGGGGCTAACTATGGCTACACCTTC. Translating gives CASSPGGANYGYTF. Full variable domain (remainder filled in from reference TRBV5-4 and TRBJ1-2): ETGVTQSPTHLIKTRGQQVTLRCSSQSGHNTVSWYQQALGQGPQFIFQYYREEENGRGNFPPRFSGLQFPNYSSELNVNALELDDSALYLCASSPGGANYGYTFGSGTRLTVV.

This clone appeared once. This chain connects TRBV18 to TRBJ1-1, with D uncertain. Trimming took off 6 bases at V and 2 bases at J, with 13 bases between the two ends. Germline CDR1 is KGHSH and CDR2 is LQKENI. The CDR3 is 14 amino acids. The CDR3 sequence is CASSPLRVNTEAFF. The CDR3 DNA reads TGTGCCAGCTCCCCGCTCCGGGTTAACACTGAAGCTTTCTTT.

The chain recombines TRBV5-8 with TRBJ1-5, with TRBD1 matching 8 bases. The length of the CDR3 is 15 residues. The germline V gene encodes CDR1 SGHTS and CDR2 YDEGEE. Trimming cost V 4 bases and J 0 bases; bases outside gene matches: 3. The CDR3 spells CASSRTGFSNQPQHF. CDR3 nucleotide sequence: TGTGCCAGCAGCCGGACAGGGTTTAGCAATCAGCCCCAGCATTTT.

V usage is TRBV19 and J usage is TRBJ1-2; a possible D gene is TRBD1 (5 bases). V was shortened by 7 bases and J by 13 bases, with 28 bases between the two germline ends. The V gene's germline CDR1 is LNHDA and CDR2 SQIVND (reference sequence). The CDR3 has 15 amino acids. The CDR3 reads CASIPGSRTNRIPTF. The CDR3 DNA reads TGTGCCAGTATTCCCGGCAGTAGGACAAACCGAATTCCCACCTTC.

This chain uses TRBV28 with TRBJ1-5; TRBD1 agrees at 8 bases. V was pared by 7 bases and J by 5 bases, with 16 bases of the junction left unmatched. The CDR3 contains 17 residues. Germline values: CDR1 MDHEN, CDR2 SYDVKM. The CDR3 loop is CASIAGGASGLYQPQHF. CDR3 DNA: TGTGCCAGCATAGCAGGGGGCGCGTCGGGTCTCTATCAGCCCCAGCATTTT.

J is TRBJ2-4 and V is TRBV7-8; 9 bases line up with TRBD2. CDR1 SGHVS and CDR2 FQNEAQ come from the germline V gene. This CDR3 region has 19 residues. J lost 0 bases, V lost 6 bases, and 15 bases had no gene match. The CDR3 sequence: CASSISEAGGVLAKNIQYF. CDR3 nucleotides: TGTGCCAGCAGTATCAGTGAGGCGGGAGGGGTACTAGCCAAAAACATTCAGTACTTC.

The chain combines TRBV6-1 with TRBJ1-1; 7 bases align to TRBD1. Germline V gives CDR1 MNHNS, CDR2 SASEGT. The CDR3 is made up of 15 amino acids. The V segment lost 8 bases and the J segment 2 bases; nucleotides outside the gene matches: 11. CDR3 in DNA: TGTGCCAGCGGCTCAGGACAGGTTCGAAACACTGAAGCTTTCTTT. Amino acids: CASGSGQVRNTEAFF.

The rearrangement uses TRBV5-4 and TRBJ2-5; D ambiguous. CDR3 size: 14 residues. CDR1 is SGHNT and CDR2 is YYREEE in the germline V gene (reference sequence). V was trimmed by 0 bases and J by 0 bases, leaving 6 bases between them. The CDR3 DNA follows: TGTGCCAGCAGCTTGGACGGGTACCAAGAGACCCAGTACTTC. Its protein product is CASSLDGYQETQYF.

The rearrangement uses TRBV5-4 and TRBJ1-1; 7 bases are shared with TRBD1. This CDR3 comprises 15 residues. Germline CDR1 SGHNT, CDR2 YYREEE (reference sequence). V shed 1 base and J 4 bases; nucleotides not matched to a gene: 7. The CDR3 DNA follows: TGTGCCAGCAGCTTGAGACAGGGAGAATTCACTGAAGCTTTCTTT. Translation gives CASSLRQGEFTEAFF.